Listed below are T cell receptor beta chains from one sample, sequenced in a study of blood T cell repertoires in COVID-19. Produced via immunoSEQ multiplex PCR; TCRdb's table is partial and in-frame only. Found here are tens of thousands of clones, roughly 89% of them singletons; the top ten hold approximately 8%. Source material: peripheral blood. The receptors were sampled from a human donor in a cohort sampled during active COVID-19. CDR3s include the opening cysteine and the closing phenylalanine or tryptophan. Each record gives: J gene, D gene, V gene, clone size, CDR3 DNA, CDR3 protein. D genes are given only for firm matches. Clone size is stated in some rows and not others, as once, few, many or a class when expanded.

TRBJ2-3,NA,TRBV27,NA,TGTGCCAGCAGTGCCTCCTCAAGGGGCCCAGATACGCAGTATTTT,CASSASSRGPDTQYF
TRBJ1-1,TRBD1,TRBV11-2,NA,TGTGCCAGCAGCTTAGAATGGACAGGGGGGCCTAACACTGAAGCTTTCTTT,CASSLEWTGGPNTEAFF
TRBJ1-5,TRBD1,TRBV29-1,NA,TGCAGCGTCGAGGGGGGACAGGGGGCGCCCCAGCATTTT,CSVEGGQGAPQHF
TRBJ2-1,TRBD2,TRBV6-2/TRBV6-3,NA,TGTGCCAGCAGCCTTCGGGGGGTGTCCCCCTACAATGAGCAGTTCTTC,CASSLRGVSPYNEQFF
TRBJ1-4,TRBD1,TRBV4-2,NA,TGTGCCAGCAGCCAAGGAGGGTATACCCGGGACAGGGGTGATCTGGCGAGTGAAAAACTGTTTTTT,CASSQGGYTRDRGDLASEKLFF
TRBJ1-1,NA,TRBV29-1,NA,TGCAGCGTTTCGGGGGGTTCGAACACTGAAGCTTTCTTT,CSVSGGSNTEAFF
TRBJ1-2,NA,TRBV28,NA,TGTGCCACCTCTCCCAGCTATGGCTACACCTTC,CATSPSYGYTF
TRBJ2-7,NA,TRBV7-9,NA,TGTGCCAGCAGCTTAGGTTACAGCCCCTACGAGCAGTACTTC,CASSLGYSPYEQYF
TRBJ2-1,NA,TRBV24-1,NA,TGTGCCACCAGTGCGGTTAATGAGCAGTTCTTC,CATSAVNEQFF
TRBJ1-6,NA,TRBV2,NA,TGTGCCAGCAGTGAGCGGGGAAATTCACCCCTCCACTTT,CASSERGNSPLHF
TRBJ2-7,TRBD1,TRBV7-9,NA,TGTGCCAGCAGCTTAGAGGGACAGCCGGCCTACGAGCAGTACTTC,CASSLEGQPAYEQYF
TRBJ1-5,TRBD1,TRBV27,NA,TGTGCCAGCAGTGTAGGACAGGGTACGGGACCCCAGCATTTT,CASSVGQGTGPQHF
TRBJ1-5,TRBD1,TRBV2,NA,TGTGCCAGCACGGGACAGGGGGCGTTTGGACAGCCCCAGCATTTT,CASTGQGAFGQPQHF
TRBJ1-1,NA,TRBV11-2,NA,TGTGCCAGCAGCCCCGGGGGGGTAAGGGAGCAGAACACTGAAGCTTTCTTT,CASSPGGVREQNTEAFF
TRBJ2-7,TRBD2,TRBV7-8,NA,TGTGCCAGCAGCCCCGTATCTTCGGGGGGGCCTTCCTACGAGCAGTACTTC,CASSPVSSGGPSYEQYF
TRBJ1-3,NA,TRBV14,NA,TGTGCCAGCAGCCAAGAATGGAGGTTAGGCACCATATATTTT,CASSQEWRLGTIYF
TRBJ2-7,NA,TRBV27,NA,TGTGCCAGCAGTTCCGGACAGAAGGACGAGCAGTACTTC,CASSSGQKDEQYF
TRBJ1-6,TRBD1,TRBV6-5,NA,TGTGCCAGCAGACCAGGGACAGGCTCACCCCTCCACTTT,CASRPGTGSPLHF
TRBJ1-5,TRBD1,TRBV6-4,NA,TGTGCCAGCAGGGATATAGACAGGGGCGGCAATCAGCCCCAGCATTTT,CASRDIDRGGNQPQHF
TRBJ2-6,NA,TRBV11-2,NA,TGTGCCAGCATCCCGTTCGGGGGGGCCAACGTCCTGACTTTC,CASIPFGGANVLTF
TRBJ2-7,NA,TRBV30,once,TGTGCCTGGAATAAGGCAGGGTTGTACGAGCAGTACTTC,CAWNKAGLYEQYF
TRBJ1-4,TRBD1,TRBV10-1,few,TGCGCCAGCGCCCGGGACAGGCGAGGGAAACTGTTTTTT,CASARDRRGKLFF